The next 16 T cell receptor beta chains were all read from a single sample in a study of blood T cell repertoires in COVID-19. Here immunoSEQ multiplex PCR was the method, and the copy in TCRdb shows in-frame clones only, minus some. This table holds under 350,000 clones, 85% to 90% found once. Sequenced material: peripheral blood. These receptors all come from a man in his 70s with acute or convalescent COVID-19.

The rearrangement uses TRBV10-3 and TRBJ1-5; D call uncertain. The CDR3 extends over 14 amino acids. Germline V gene sequence: CDR1 ENHRY, CDR2 SYGVKD. Trimming took off 10 bases at V and 5 bases at J, with 18 bases between the two ends. The CDR3 DNA sequence: TGTGCCACCGGCCTTCTTGGGGAGGATCAGCCCCAGCATTTT. Protein product: CATGLLGEDQPQHF.

The rearrangement uses TRBV5-6 and TRBJ1-1; 8 nucleotides agree with TRBD1. This CDR3 is 13 amino acids long. J lost 6 bases, V lost 3 bases, and 4 bases had no gene match. The V gene's germline CDR1 is SGHDT and CDR2 YYEEEE. CDR3 sequence reads: CASSWGQASEAFF. The CDR3 region has the DNA TGTGCCAGCAGCTGGGGACAGGCTTCTGAAGCTTTCTTT.

The genes are TRBV6-4 and TRBJ2-2; D might be TRBD1 (5 bases). This CDR3 region has 14 residues. Trimming shortened V by 5 bases and J by 1 base, and 8 bases separated the two germline ends. Germline V gene data show CDR1 as MRHNA and CDR2 as SNTAGT. CDR3 in amino acids: CASSSDRNTGELFF. The CDR3 DNA reads TGTGCCAGCAGTTCAGACAGGAACACCGGGGAGCTGTTTTTT.

This clone was observed a single time. CDR3 in DNA: TGTGCCAGCAGTCCCTGGACAGGAACAGATACGCAGTATTTT. Its translation: CASSPWTGTDTQYF. The rearrangement links TRBV27 to TRBJ2-3; 7 nucleotides line up with TRBD1. The junction had 5 bases not matched to a gene; V was cut back by 5 bases and J by 3 bases. The V gene's germline CDR1 is MNHEY and CDR2 SMNVEV (reference sequence). The CDR3 totals 14 residues.

This clone occurred once. The chain joins TRBV5-6 to TRBJ1-1; 8 bases agree with TRBD1. J gave up 5 bases and V 2 bases, and 5 bases lay outside the gene matches. Germline loops: CDR1 SGHDT, CDR2 YYEEEE. The CDR3 consists of 14 residues. This CDR3 is CASSFDRGLTEAFF. In DNA, the CDR3 is TGTGCCAGCAGCTTCGACAGGGGATTGACTGAAGCTTTCTTT.

In its sample, this clone was seen once. The rearrangement links TRBV4-1 to TRBJ1-2; possible D gene TRBD1, 5 bases. Trimming stripped 0 bases from V and 4 bases from J, with 12 bases between. The germline CDR1 and CDR2 sequences are MGHRA and YSYEKL. The CDR3 covers 15 residues. CDR3 in amino acids: CASSQDIQEIYGYTF. The CDR3 coding sequence is TGCGCCAGCAGCCAAGATATACAGGAGATCTATGGCTACACCTTC.

The V call is TRBV6-6, the J call TRBJ1-1; TRBD1 aligns across 7 bases. The CDR3 runs to 14 residues. V dropped 6 bases and J dropped 6; count of bases not matched to a gene: 10. The V gene's germline CDR1 is MNHNY and CDR2 SVGAGI (reference sequence). This CDR3 is CASRGRTGEAEAFF. The CDR3, as DNA: TGTGCCAGCAGAGGTCGGACAGGCGAAGCTGAAGCTTTCTTT.

This clone showed up just a few times. This chain links TRBV28 with TRBJ1-2; D not certain. Germline V gene sequence: CDR1 MDHEN, CDR2 SYDVKM. This CDR3 region has 15 residues. V was cut by 5 bases and J by 8 bases, with 21 bases left in between. The CDR3 DNA reads as TGTGCCAGCAGTCCGCGGGGTTTCTCCCTGGGCGGCTACACCTTC. This sequence encodes CASSPRGFSLGGYTF.

The chain uses TRBV3-1 (or the pseudogene TRBV3-2) and TRBJ2-1, with 12 bases lining up with TRBD2. After removal of 5 bases from V and 4 bases from J, the junction contained 3 bases not matched to a gene. In germline, CDR1 is LGHDT, CDR2 YNNKEL (reference sequence). The CDR3 loop spans 15 amino acids. The CDR3 DNA reads as TGTGCCAGCAGCGAAGGACTAGCGGGATACAATGAGCAGTTCTTC. Amino acids: CASSEGLAGYNEQFF.

J is TRBJ1-3 and V is TRBV6-1, with unresolved D. Trimming removed 3 bases from V and 8 bases from J, with 17 bases in between. This CDR3 is 15 amino acids long. Germline V gives CDR1 MNHNS, CDR2 SASEGT. The CDR3 region is CASSDLPLILDTIYF. The CDR3 nucleotides are TGTGCCAGCAGTGATTTACCCCTAATTTTGGACACCATATATTTT.

The gene calls are TRBV4-1 and TRBJ2-1; 13 nucleotides match TRBD2. CDR1 MGHRA and CDR2 YSYEKL come from the germline V gene. Trimming at V came to 3 bases and at J to 5 bases, leaving 7 bases not matched to a gene. CDR3 size: 17 residues. This CDR3 is CASSQERGLAGNNEQFF. The CDR3 DNA reads as TGCGCCAGCAGCCAGGAACGGGGACTAGCGGGGAACAATGAGCAGTTCTTC.

The chain combines TRBV6-5 with TRBJ2-2; D is possibly TRBD2 (5 bases). Trimming stripped 1 base from V and 3 bases from J, with 12 bases between. CDR3 size: 16 residues. Germline CDR1 is MNHEY and CDR2 is SVGAGI. The CDR3 nucleotides are TGTGCCAGCAGTTACTATCGGGGAGAGGACACCGGGGAGCTGTTTTTT. Protein: CASSYYRGEDTGELFF.

Comment on this clone: Distinct nucleotide sequences in the sample also encode this CDR3. V is TRBV5-1 and J is TRBJ2-5; D remains ambiguous. The CDR3 extends over 14 amino acids. Trimming removed 0 bases at V and 1 base at J, with 7 bases between. In germline, CDR1 is SGHRS, CDR2 YFSETQ. In DNA form, the CDR3 reads TGCGCCAGCAGCTTGGGTACTACCCAAGAGACCCAGTACTTC. This codes for CASSLGTTQETQYF.

This clone was picked up one time. The rearrangement uses TRBV7-9 and TRBJ2-4; 9 bases map to TRBD1. CDR1 is SEHNR, CDR2 FQNEAQ, per germline (reference sequence). The V and J ends lost 5 bases and 15 bases, in that order; junction bases with no gene match: 8. This CDR3 region has 12 residues. As DNA, the CDR3 is TGTGCCAGCAGCCCCTACAGGGGGCGCGGGTACTTC. As protein: CASSPYRGRGYF.

This clone was seen only a few times. This chain connects TRBV6-5 to TRBJ1-2, with 11 bases lining up with TRBD1. CDR3 length: 14 amino acids. Trimming at V came to 6 bases and at J to 8 bases, leaving 8 bases not matched to a gene. Germline CDR1 is MNHEY and CDR2 is SVGAGI. CDR3 sequence reads: CASSPGQGALGYTF. DNA for the CDR3: TGTGCCAGCAGCCCCGGACAGGGGGCGCTGGGCTACACCTTC.

Note on this clone: Distinct nucleotide sequences in the sample also encode this CDR3. V gene TRBV19 combines with J gene TRBJ1-2, with D possibly TRBD1 on 6 matching bases. CDR1 and CDR2 (germline): LNHDA, SQIVND (reference sequence). The CDR3 is 13 amino acids. V dropped 3 bases and J dropped 6 bases, with 11 bases sitting between them. CDR3 loop: CASSISGENGYTF. CDR3 DNA: TGTGCCAGTAGTATTTCAGGGGAGAATGGCTACACCTTC.